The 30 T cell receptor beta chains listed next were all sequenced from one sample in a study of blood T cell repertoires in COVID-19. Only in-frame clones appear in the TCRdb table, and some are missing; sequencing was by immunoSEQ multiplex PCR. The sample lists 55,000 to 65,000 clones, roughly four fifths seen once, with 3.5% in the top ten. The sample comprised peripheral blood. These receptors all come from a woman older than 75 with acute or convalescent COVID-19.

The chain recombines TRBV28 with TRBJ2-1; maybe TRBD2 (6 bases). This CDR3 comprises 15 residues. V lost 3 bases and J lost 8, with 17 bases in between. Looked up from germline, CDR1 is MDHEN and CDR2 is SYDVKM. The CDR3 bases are TGTGCCAGCAGTTTTGGCGGGACCCCCGGGCATGAGCAGTTCTTC. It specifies CASSFGGTPGHEQFF.

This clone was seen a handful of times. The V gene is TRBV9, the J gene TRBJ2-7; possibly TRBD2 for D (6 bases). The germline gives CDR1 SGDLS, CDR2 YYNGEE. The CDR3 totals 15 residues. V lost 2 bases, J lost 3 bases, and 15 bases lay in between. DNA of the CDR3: TGTGCCAGCAGCGTCGGTGCGGGGAACTTCTACGAGCAGTACTTC. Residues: CASSVGAGNFYEQYF.

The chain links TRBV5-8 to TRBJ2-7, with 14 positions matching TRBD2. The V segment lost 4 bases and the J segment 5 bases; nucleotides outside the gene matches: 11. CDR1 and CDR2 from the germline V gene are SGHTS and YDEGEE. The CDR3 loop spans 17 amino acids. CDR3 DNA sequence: TGTGCCAGCAGCCATGGGACTAGCGGGAGTTGGGCGGACGAGCAGTACTTC. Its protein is CASSHGTSGSWADEQYF.

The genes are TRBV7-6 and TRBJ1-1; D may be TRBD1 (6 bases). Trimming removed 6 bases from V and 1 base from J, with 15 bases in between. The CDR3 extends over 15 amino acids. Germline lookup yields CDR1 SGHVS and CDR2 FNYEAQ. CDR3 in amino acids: CASSASRGQNTEAFF. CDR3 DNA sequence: TGTGCCAGCAGTGCCTCCAGGGGTCAGAACACTGAAGCTTTCTTT.

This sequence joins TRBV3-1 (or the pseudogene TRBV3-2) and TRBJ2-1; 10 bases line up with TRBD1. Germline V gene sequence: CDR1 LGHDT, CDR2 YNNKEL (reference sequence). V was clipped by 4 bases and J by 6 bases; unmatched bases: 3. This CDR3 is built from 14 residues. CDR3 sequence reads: CASSPRQGANEQFF. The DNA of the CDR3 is TGTGCCAGCAGCCCTCGACAGGGGGCCAATGAGCAGTTCTTC.

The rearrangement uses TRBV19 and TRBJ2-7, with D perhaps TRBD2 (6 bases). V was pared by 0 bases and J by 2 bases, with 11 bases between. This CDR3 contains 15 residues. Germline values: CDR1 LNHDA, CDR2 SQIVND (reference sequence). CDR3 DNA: TGTGCCAGTAGTATAGACCGGACTACCACCTACGAGCAGTACTTC. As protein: CASSIDRTTTYEQYF.

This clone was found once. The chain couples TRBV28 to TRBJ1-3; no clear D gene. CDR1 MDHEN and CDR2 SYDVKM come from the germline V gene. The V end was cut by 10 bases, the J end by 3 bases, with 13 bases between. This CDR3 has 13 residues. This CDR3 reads CAIYPAVGNTIYF. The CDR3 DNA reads TGTGCCATCTACCCAGCGGTTGGAAACACCATATATTTT.

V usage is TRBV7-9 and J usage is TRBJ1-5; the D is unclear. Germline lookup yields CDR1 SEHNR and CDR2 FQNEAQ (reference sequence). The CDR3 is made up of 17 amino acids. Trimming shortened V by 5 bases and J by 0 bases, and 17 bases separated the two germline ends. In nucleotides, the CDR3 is TGTGCCAGCAGCAACATCCCGATGGGCCCTAGCAATCAGCCCCAGCATTTT. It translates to CASSNIPMGPSNQPQHF.

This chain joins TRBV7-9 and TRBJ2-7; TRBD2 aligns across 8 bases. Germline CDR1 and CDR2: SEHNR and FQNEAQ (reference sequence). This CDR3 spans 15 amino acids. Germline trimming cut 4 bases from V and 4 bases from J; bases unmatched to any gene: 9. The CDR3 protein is CASSSTLRGGYEQYF. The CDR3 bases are TGTGCCAGCAGCTCGACCCTCCGGGGGGGGTACGAGCAGTACTTC.

CDR3 sequence reads: CATSRDRSGNTIYF. The CDR3 region has the DNA TGTGCCACCAGCAGGGACAGGTCTGGAAACACCATATATTTT. V and J are TRBV15 and TRBJ1-3; TRBD1 matches 7 bases. Trimming removed 3 bases from V and 1 base from J; junction bases left unmatched: 0. This CDR3 has 14 residues. CDR1 and CDR2 (germline): LNHNV, YYDKDF (reference sequence).

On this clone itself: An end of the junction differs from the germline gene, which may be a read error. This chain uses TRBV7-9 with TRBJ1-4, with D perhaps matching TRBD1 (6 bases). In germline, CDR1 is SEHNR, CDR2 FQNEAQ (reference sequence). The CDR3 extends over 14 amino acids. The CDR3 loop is CASTLGGGNEKLFF. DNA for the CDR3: TGTGCCAGCACCTTAGGGGGGGGGAATGAAAAACTGTTTTTT.

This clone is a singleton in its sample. CDR3 residues: CASRGGTSGRGEQYF. In nucleotides, the CDR3 is TGTGCCAGCAGGGGGGGGACTAGCGGGAGAGGGGAGCAGTACTTC. The chain employs TRBV2 and TRBJ2-7; 14 bases fit TRBD2. There are 15 residues in the CDR3. V was pared by 6 bases and J by 7 bases, with 8 bases of the junction left unmatched. Per germline, CDR1 SNHLY and CDR2 FYNNEI.

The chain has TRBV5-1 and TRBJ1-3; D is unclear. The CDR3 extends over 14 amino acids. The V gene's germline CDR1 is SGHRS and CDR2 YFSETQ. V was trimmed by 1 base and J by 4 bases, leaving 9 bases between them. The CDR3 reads CASSLQVGGNTIYF. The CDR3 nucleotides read TGCGCCAGCAGCTTGCAGGTGGGCGGAAACACCATATATTTT.

DNA for the CDR3: TGTGCCAGTAGGTTAAACTATGGCTACACCTTC. This gives the protein CASRLNYGYTF. The J gene is TRBJ1-2, the V gene TRBV19, with unresolved D. V lost 6 bases and J 2 bases, leaving 4 bases between the germline ends. The CDR3 spans 11 residues. Per the germline V gene, CDR1 is LNHDA and CDR2 is SQIVND (reference sequence). Variable domain in full (rest from reference TRBV19 and TRBJ1-2): DGGITQSPKYLFRKEGQNVTLSCEQNLNHDAMYWYRQDPGQGLRLIYYSQIVNDFQKGDIAEGYSVSREKKESFPLTVTSAQKNPTAFYLCASRLNYGYTFGSGTRLTVV.

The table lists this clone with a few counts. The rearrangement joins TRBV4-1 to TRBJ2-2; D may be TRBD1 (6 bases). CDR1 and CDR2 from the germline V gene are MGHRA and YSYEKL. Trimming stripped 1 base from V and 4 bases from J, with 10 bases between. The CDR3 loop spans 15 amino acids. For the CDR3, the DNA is TGCGCCAGCAGCCAAGTCACAGGGCTCACCGGGGAGCTGTTTTTT. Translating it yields CASSQVTGLTGELFF.

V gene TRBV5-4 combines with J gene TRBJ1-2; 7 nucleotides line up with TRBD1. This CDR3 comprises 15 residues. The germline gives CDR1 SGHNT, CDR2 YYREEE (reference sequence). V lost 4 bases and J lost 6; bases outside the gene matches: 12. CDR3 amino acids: CASSNRQGSYNGYTF. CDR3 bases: TGTGCCAGCAGCAACCGACAGGGAAGTTACAATGGCTACACCTTC. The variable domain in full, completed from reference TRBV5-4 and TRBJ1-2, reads ETGVTQSPTHLIKTRGQQVTLRCSSQSGHNTVSWYQQALGQGPQFIFQYYREEENGRGNFPPRFSGLQFPNYSSELNVNALELDDSALYLCASSNRQGSYNGYTFGSGTRLTVV.

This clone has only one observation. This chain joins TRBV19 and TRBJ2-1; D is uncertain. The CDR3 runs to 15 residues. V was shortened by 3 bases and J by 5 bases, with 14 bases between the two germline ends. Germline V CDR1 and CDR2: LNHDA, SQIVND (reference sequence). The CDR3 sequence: CASSILPGTNNEQFF. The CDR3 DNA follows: TGTGCCAGTAGTATTCTGCCAGGCACAAACAATGAGCAGTTCTTC.

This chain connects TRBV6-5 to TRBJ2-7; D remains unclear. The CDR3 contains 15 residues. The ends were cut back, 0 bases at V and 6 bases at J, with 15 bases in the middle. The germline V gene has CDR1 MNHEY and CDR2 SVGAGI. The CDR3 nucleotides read TGTGCCAGCAGTTACTCCGACATGGAACTGGCCGAGCAGTACTTC. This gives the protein CASSYSDMELAEQYF.

DNA of the CDR3: TGTGCCTGGACGTCAGGGATCAATGAAAAACTGTTTTTT. This encodes CAWTSGINEKLFF. This chain uses TRBV30 with TRBJ1-4; possibly TRBD1 for D (5 bases). Germline CDR1 reads GTSNPN; CDR2 reads SVGIG (reference sequence). This CDR3 is 13 amino acids long. Between the trimmed V and J ends, which lost 4 bases and 5 bases, there was a span of 11 bases.

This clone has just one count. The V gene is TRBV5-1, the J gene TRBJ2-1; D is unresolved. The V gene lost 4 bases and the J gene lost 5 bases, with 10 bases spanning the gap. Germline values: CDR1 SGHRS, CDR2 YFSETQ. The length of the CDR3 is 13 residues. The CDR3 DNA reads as TGCGCCAGCAGCCGGTCACCGGACAATGAGCAGTTCTTC. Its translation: CASSRSPDNEQFF.

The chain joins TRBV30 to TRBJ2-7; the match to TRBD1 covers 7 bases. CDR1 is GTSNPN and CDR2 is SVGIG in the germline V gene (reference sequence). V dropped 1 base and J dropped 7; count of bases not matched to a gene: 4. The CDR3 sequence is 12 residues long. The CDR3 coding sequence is TGTGCCTGGAGTGGACAGGGCAATGAGCAGTACTTC. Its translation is CAWSGQGNEQYF.

The DNA for the CDR3 is TGTGCCAGCTCACGGACGGGAATCTCGAACACCGGGGAGCTGTTTTTT. Its translation is CASSRTGISNTGELFF. This rearrangement joins TRBV18 to TRBJ2-2; possible D gene TRBD2, 5 bases. CDR3 length: 16 residues. The germline gives CDR1 KGHSH, CDR2 LQKENI. V shed 4 bases and J shed 0 bases, with 12 bases lying between them.

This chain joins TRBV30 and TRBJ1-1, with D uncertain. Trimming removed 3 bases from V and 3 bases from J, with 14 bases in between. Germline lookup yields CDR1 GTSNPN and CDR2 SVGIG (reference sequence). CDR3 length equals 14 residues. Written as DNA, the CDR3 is TGTGCCTGGAGCCGGGGTTACTGGGACACTGAAGCTTTCTTT. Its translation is CAWSRGYWDTEAFF.

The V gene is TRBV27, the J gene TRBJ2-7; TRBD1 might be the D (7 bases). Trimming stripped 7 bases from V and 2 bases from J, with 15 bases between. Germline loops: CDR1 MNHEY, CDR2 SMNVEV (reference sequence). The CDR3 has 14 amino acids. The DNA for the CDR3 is TGTGCCAGCAACCCCAGGGGGGTCCCCTACGAGCAGTACTTC. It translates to CASNPRGVPYEQYF.

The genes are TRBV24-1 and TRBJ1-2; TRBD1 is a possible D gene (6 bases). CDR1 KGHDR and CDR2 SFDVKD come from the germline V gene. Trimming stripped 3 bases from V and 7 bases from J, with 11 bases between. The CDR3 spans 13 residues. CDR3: CATSDRTGSGYTF. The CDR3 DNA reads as TGTGCCACCAGTGATCGTACAGGGTCTGGCTACACCTTC.

CDR3: CASSPWEGSYEQYF. The CDR3 region has the DNA TGTGCCAGCTCGCCATGGGAGGGCTCCTACGAGCAGTACTTC. The V call is TRBV18, the J call TRBJ2-7; 7 bases map to TRBD2. With V trimmed by 6 bases and J by 0 bases, 5 bases remained unmatched. Germline CDR1 is KGHSH and CDR2 is LQKENI. CDR3 size: 14 residues.

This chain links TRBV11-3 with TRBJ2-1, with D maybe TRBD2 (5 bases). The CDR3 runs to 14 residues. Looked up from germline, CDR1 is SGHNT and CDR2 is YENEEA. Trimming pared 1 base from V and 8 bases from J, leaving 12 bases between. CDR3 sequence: CASSLGPGKDEQFF. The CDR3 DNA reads TGTGCCAGCAGCTTAGGCCCCGGGAAGGATGAGCAGTTCTTC. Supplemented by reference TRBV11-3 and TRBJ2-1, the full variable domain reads EAGVVQSPRYKIIEKKQPVAFWCNPISGHNTLYWYLQNLGQGPELLIRYENEEAVDDSQLPKDRFSAERLKGVDSTLKIQPAELGDSAVYLCASSLGPGKDEQFFGPGTRLTVL.

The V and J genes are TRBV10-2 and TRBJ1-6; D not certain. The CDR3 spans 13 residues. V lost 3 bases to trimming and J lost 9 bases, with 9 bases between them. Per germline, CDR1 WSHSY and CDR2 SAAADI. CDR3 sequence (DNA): TGCGCCAGCAGTGAAATAATCCGTTCACCCCTCCACTTT. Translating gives CASSEIIRSPLHF.

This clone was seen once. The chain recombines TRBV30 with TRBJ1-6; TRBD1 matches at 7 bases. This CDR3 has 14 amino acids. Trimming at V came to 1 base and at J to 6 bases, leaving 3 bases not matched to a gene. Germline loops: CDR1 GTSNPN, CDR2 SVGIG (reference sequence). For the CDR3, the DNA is TGTGCCTGGAGTGCTGACAGGGTTAATTCACCCCTCCACTTT. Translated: CAWSADRVNSPLHF.

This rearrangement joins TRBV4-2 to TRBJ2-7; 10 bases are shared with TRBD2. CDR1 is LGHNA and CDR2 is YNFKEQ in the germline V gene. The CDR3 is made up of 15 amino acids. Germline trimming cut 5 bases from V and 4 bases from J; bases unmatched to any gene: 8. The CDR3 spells CASSKSGTSEYEQYF. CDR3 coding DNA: TGTGCCAGCAGCAAATCCGGGACTAGCGAGTACGAGCAGTACTTC.